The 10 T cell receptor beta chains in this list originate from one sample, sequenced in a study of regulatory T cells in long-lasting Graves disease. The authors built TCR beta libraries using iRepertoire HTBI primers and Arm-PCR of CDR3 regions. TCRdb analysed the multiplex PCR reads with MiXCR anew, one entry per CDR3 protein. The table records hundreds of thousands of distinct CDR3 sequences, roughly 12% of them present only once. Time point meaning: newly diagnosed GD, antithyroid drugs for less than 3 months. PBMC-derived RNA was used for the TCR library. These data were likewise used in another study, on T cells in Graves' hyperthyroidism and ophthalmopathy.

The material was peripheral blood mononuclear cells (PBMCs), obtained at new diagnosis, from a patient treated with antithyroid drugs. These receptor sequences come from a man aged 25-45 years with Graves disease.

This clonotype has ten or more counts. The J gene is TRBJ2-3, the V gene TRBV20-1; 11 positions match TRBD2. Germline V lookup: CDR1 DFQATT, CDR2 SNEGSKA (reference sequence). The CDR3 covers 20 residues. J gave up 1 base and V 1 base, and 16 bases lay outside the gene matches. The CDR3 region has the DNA TGCAGTGCTAGAGGCGCCGCGGGACTAGCGGCCCCTTTGGGCACAGATACGCAGTATTTT. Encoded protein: CSARGAAGLAAPLGTDTQYF.

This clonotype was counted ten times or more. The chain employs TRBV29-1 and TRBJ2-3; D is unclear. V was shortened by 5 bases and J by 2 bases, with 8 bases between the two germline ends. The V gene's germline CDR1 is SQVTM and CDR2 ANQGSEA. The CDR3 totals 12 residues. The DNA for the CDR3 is TGCAGCGTTAAAACAGCCACAGATACGCAGTATTTT. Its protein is CSVKTATDTQYF.

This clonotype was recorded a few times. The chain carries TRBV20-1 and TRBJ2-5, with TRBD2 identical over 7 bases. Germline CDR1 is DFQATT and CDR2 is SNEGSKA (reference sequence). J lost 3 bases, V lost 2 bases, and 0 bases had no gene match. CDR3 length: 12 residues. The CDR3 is CSARLAEETQYF. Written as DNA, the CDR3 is TGCAGTGCTAGACTAGCGGAAGAGACCCAGTACTTC.

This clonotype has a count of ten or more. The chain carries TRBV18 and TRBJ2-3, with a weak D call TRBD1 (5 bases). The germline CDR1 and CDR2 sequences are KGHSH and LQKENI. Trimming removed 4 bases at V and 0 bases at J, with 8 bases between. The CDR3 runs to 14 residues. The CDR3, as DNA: TGTGCCAGCTCACAAGGGGCTAGCACAGATACGCAGTATTTT. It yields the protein CASSQGASTDTQYF.

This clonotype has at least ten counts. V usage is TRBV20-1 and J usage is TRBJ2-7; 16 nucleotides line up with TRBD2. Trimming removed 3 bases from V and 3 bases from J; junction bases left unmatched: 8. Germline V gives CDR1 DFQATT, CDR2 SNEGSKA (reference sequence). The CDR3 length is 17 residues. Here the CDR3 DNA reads TGCAGTGCTAGGGGACTAGCGGGAGGGCCGGAGTACTACGAGCAGTACTTC. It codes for CSARGLAGGPEYYEQYF.

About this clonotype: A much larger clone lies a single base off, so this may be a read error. The CDR3 nucleotides are TGTGCCAGCAGCTTGGACAGAATGAACGCTGAAGCTTTCTTT. It specifies CASSLDRMNAEAFF. The chain recombines TRBV11-2 with TRBJ1-1, with D possibly TRBD1 on 6 matching bases. The CDR3 is made up of 14 amino acids. Germline V lookup: CDR1 SGHAT, CDR2 FQNNGV.

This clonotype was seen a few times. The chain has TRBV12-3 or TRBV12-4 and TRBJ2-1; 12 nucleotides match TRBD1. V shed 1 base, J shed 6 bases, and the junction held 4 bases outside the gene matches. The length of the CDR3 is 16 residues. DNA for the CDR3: TGTGCCAGCAGTTTAGAGGGACAGGGGGCGACCAATGAGCAGTTCTTC. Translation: CASSLEGQGATNEQFF.

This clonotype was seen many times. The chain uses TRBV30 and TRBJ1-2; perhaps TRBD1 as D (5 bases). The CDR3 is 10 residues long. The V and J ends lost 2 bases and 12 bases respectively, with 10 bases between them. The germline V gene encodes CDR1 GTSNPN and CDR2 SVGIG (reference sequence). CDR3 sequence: CAWSLGADTF. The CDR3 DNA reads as TGTGCCTGGAGTCTCGGGGCGGACACCTTC.

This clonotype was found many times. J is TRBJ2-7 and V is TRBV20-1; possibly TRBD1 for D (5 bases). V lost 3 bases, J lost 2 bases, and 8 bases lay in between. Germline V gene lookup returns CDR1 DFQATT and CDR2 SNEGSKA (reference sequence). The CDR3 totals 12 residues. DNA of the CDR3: TGCAGTGCTAGGGGGCAGGCCTACGAGCAGTACTTC. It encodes CSARGQAYEQYF.

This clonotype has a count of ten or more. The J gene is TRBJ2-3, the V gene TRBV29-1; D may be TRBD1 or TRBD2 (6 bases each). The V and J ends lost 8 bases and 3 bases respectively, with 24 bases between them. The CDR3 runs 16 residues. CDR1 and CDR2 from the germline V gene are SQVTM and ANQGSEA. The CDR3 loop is CSISGGLNSRTDTQYF. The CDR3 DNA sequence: TGCAGCATCTCCGGGGGCCTTAATTCACGAACAGATACGCAGTATTTT.